This TCR beta chain originates from a study of T cell responses to AZD1222 COVID-19 vaccine. Whole-study findings and limits: Increased Spike-specific TCR breadth and depth were observed after two AZD1222 doses. The study identified only five to seven AZD1222 recipients as seropositive at baseline. There were repertoire samples only from the period after the peak T cell response.

Repertoires were generated with immunoSEQ multiplex PCR, while TCRdb's copy carries only in-frame clones and drops some. Found here are 96,000 or so clones, about 90% of them singletons; the top ten hold about 28%. Notes on this clone: Its specificity is not known.

Sequencing used peripheral blood, obtained on day 0 of AZD1222 vaccination. The source is an adult in good health.

CDR3 nucleotides: TGTGCCAGCAGTCAGGGCACTGAAGCTTTCTTT. Protein: CASSQGTEAFF. This chain joins TRBV6-5 and TRBJ1-1; D is perhaps TRBD1 (5 bases). V dropped 5 bases and J dropped 4 bases, with 5 bases sitting between them. The germline V gene has CDR1 MNHEY and CDR2 SVGAGI. The CDR3 spans 11 residues.